The present TCR beta chain was sequenced within a study of response to subunit inactivated influenza vaccine. TCRdb processed the RT-PCR reads anew with MiXCR; each CDR3 protein has one entry. This table holds more than 400,000 distinct CDR3 sequences, less than 7.5% found once. Study findings and constraints: There was a suggestion from the authors that each seasonal influenza vaccination recruits few new T cells.

This clonotype was seen at least ten times. Its antigen remains unidentified. Germline CDR1 LGHDT, CDR2 YNNKEL (reference sequence). The CDR3 runs to 16 residues. The V end lost 4 bases, the J end lost 0 bases, and 15 bases lay between the germline ends. The gene calls are TRBV3-1 and TRBJ1-2, with D perhaps matching TRBD1 (5 bases). The sequence was collected from a man between 50 and 75 years old who received an inactivated influenza vaccine. The sample was PBMCs from blood, taken around 25 months after vaccination. The CDR3 bases are TGTGCCAGCAGCCGATCAACAGGTTTAGCTAACTATGGCTACACCTTC. Translation gives CASSRSTGLANYGYTF. Together with reference TRBV3-1 and TRBJ1-2, the CDR3 gives the full variable domain: DTAVSQTPKYLVTQMGNDKSIKCEQNLGHDTMYWYKQDSKKFLKIMFSYNNKELIINETVPNRFSPKSPDKAHLNLHINSLELGDSAVYFCASSRSTGLANYGYTFGSGTRLTVV.